Listed here are 5 T cell receptor beta chains from one sample, sequenced in a study of response to subunit inactivated influenza vaccine. TCRdb ran MiXCR on the RT-PCR reads and lists one entry per CDR3 protein. The table shows 610,000 or so distinct CDR3 sequences, with around 15% occurring only once. The source material was PBMCs from blood, sampled less than 13 days after vaccination. These receptors were taken from a man in his forties or fifties who received an inactivated influenza vaccine.

Comments on this clonotype: A junction end diverges from the germline sequence, so it may reflect a read error. The genes are TRBV7-9 and TRBJ1-4, with 12 bases matching TRBD1. Germline CDR1 is SEHNR and CDR2 is FQNEAQ (reference sequence). The CDR3 loop spans 16 amino acids. CDR3 in amino acids: CASVAGQGASNEKLYF. The CDR3 bases are TGTGCCAGCGTCGCGGGACAGGGGGCGTCTAATGAAAAACTGTATTTT.

This clonotype was found many times. CDR3 protein: CASSLTSGTQETQYF. The CDR3 nucleotides are TGCGCCAGCAGCTTGACTAGCGGGACACAAGAGACCCAGTACTTC. This rearrangement joins TRBV5-1 to TRBJ2-5, with 10 bases fitting TRBD2. Unmatched junction bases numbered 2, after V lost 1 base and J lost 2 bases. The CDR3 runs 15 residues. CDR1 is SGHRS, CDR2 YFSETQ, per germline.

This clonotype was observed a handful of times. The chain recombines TRBV6-2 or TRBV6-3 with TRBJ2-1; TRBD2 matches 8 bases. The trim removed 6 bases at V and 0 bases at J, leaving 7 bases unmatched. Germline-derived CDR1 and CDR2 are MNHEY and SVGEGT. This CDR3 contains 16 residues. The CDR3 reads CASRPGLGSSYNEQFF. The CDR3 region has the DNA TGTGCCAGCAGACCGGGACTAGGGAGCTCCTACAATGAGCAGTTCTTC.

In its sample, this clonotype was seen many times. The rearrangement joins TRBV6-5 to TRBJ2-2, with D unclear. The V gene lost 2 bases and the J gene lost 7 bases, with 11 bases spanning the gap. The CDR3 loop spans 14 amino acids. Germline CDR1 is MNHEY and CDR2 is SVGAGI. The CDR3 DNA follows: TGTGCCAGCAGTTACCCGACACCCTTCGGGGAGCTGTTTTTT. This translates into CASSYPTPFGELFF.

This clonotype was detected ten times or more. The rearrangement joins TRBV2 to TRBJ2-5; TRBD1 might be the D (5 bases). The CDR3 has 12 residues. V lost 3 bases to trimming and J lost 7 bases, with 9 bases between them. CDR1 and CDR2 from the germline V gene are SNHLY and FYNNEI. The CDR3 DNA reads as TGTGCCAGCAGTGAGGAACAGGCGACCCAGTACTTC. Protein product: CASSEEQATQYF.